These 30 T cell receptor beta chains were all obtained from the same sample, sequenced in a study of blood T cell repertoires in COVID-19 (dated by TCRdb to the early 2020s). The library was made by the immunoSEQ multiplex PCR assay. TCRdb took this table from immuneACCESS and kept in-frame rearrangements with V and J called. Such tables lack part of the clones; where checked against another copy, unresolved V genes explain under half of the gap, and the rest is unexplained. This sample has 200,000 to 250,000 clones in its table, and roughly 83% of those were observed once. The top ten clones comprise approximately 1.3% of the sample. Sample: PBMCs or T cells enriched from blood (not recorded which). The receptors derive from a woman aged 40 to 55 with acute COVID-19.

The rearrangement links TRBV27 to TRBJ2-2, with unresolved D. Between the trimmed V and J ends, which lost 6 bases and 2 bases, there was a span of 7 bases. CDR3 length: 13 residues. Per the germline V gene, CDR1 is MNHEY and CDR2 is SMNVEV (reference sequence). The CDR3 nucleotides are TGTGCCAGCAGGACTCAAAACACCGGGGAGCTGTTTTTT. Translated: CASRTQNTGELFF.

The rearrangement joins TRBV19 to TRBJ2-2, with 11 bases lining up with TRBD1. The V segment lost 4 bases and the J segment 4 bases; nucleotides outside the gene matches: 5. Germline CDR1 reads LNHDA; CDR2 reads SQIVND (reference sequence). The CDR3 is 16 residues long. The chain's CDR3 is CASSTSGTGGTGELFF. The CDR3 bases are TGTGCCAGTAGTACCTCCGGGACAGGGGGCACCGGGGAGCTGTTTTTT. Variable domain in full (rest from reference TRBV19 and TRBJ2-2): DGGITQSPKYLFRKEGQNVTLSCEQNLNHDAMYWYRQDPGQGLRLIYYSQIVNDFQKGDIAEGYSVSREKKESFPLTVTSAQKNPTAFYLCASSTSGTGGTGELFFGEGSRLTVL.

The J gene is TRBJ2-5, the V gene TRBV5-3, with a tentative D call TRBD2 (5 bases). TRBV5-3 is flagged as an ORF with uncertain function. The germline V and J ends were trimmed by 0 bases and 9 bases, with 18 bases remaining between them. The CDR3 consists of 15 residues. This chain's CDR3 is CARSLADERWEPQYF. CDR3 nucleotide sequence: TGTGCCAGAAGCTTGGCCGACGAGCGATGGGAGCCCCAGTACTTC.

The rearrangement joins TRBV7-3 to TRBJ2-1; 7 nucleotides match TRBD1. The CDR3 consists of 15 residues. V was clipped by 5 bases and J by 0 bases; unmatched bases: 4. Germline CDR1 is SGHTA and CDR2 is FQGTGA. This CDR3 is CASSVQGSSYNEQFF. The CDR3 DNA sequence: TGTGCCAGCAGCGTACAGGGGTCCTCCTACAATGAGCAGTTCTTC.

Worth noting for this clone: The sample has other DNA sequences that encode this CDR3 too. The chain has TRBV28 and TRBJ1-5, with D possibly TRBD1 on 5 matching bases. The germline V and J ends were trimmed by 5 bases and 4 bases, with 9 bases remaining between them. The CDR3 loop spans 13 amino acids. The germline V gene has CDR1 MDHEN and CDR2 SYDVKM. The CDR3 reads CASSPDSNQPQHF. The CDR3, as DNA: TGTGCCAGCAGTCCCGACAGTAATCAGCCCCAGCATTTT.

The table lists this clone with a few counts. The chain uses TRBV2 and TRBJ2-1; maybe TRBD1 (6 bases). In germline, CDR1 is SNHLY, CDR2 FYNNEI. The CDR3 is made up of 14 amino acids. V was shortened by 5 bases and J by 5 bases, with 13 bases between the two germline ends. As DNA, the CDR3 is TGTGCCAGCAGTAAACGGACAGCGAACAATGAGCAGTTCTTC. Translation: CASSKRTANNEQFF.

A few counts support this clone. The rearrangement uses TRBV25-1 and TRBJ1-1, with a possible D match to TRBD1 (6 bases). Between the trimmed V and J ends, which lost 6 bases and 5 bases, there was a span of 10 bases. There are 12 residues in the CDR3. In germline, CDR1 is MGHDK, CDR2 SYGVNS. This CDR3 is CASRGTGTEAFF. The CDR3 region has the DNA TGTGCCAGCAGGGGAACAGGGACTGAAGCTTTCTTT.

The chain carries TRBV2 and TRBJ1-4, with D perhaps matching TRBD1 (5 bases). From germline, CDR1 is SNHLY and CDR2 FYNNEI. The CDR3 has 14 residues. Trimming took off 6 bases at V and 6 bases at J, with 14 bases between the two ends. CDR3 amino acids: CASRTPGIYEKLFF. CDR3 DNA sequence: TGTGCCAGCAGGACCCCAGGGATTTATGAAAAACTGTTTTTT.

The chain recombines TRBV10-3 with TRBJ1-6; tentatively, D is TRBD1 (6 bases). Trimming took off 4 bases at V and 5 bases at J, with 9 bases between the two ends. The CDR3 is made up of 14 amino acids. Germline assignment: CDR1 ENHRY and CDR2 SYGVKD. Here the CDR3 reads CAISAKGDNSPLHF. The CDR3 nucleotides read TGTGCCATCAGTGCGAAGGGGGATAATTCACCCCTCCACTTT.

The chain carries TRBV5-4 and TRBJ1-2, with 7 positions matching TRBD1. Germline lookup yields CDR1 SGHNT and CDR2 YYREEE (reference sequence). V lost 1 base, J lost 8 bases, and 2 bases stayed unmatched. The CDR3 length is 12 residues. This chain's CDR3 is CASSLSGGGYTF. The CDR3 coding sequence is TGTGCCAGCAGCTTGTCAGGGGGAGGCTACACCTTC.

The CDR3 nucleotides read TGTGCCTGGAGTGTTCAGGGGTGGGCAGATACGCAGTATTTT. Its protein product is CAWSVQGWADTQYF. The chain recombines TRBV30 with TRBJ2-3; TRBD1 is a possible D gene (6 bases). Trimming stripped 0 bases from V and 4 bases from J, with 11 bases between. Germline V gene lookup returns CDR1 GTSNPN and CDR2 SVGIG (reference sequence). CDR3 length: 14 amino acids.

The V and J genes are TRBV4-1 and TRBJ2-1; 14 positions agree with TRBD2. Germline CDR1 reads MGHRA; CDR2 reads YSYEKL. This CDR3 comprises 17 residues. The ends lost 3 bases at V and 8 bases at J; junction bases unmatched: 9. CDR3: CASSHQTSGRETHEQFF. CDR3 DNA sequence: TGCGCCAGCAGCCATCAGACTAGCGGGAGGGAAACCCATGAGCAGTTCTTC.

V is TRBV20-1 and J is TRBJ2-1, with TRBD2 identical over 11 bases. Germline CDR1 is DFQATT and CDR2 is SNEGSKA (reference sequence). V was pared by 3 bases and J by 9 bases, with 7 bases of the junction left unmatched. The CDR3 is 14 residues long. The CDR3 spells CSASLLAGESEQFF. CDR3 bases: TGCAGTGCTAGTTTACTAGCGGGAGAGTCTGAGCAGTTCTTC.

The chain has TRBV27 and TRBJ1-2; possibly TRBD1 for D (5 bases). CDR3 length equals 13 residues. Germline V gene sequence: CDR1 MNHEY, CDR2 SMNVEV (reference sequence). Deletions cut 6 bases from V and 4 bases from J, with 12 bases between. The CDR3 reads CASRRTSGYGYTF. The CDR3 region has the DNA TGTGCCAGCAGACGGACATCTGGCTATGGCTACACCTTC.

The V gene is TRBV29-1, the J gene TRBJ2-1, with D possibly matching TRBD2 (6 bases). Germline loops: CDR1 SQVTM, CDR2 ANQGSEA. V gave up 4 bases and J gave up 4 bases, with 8 bases separating them. This CDR3 is built from 12 residues. This CDR3 is CSVARGYNEQFF. The CDR3 bases are TGCAGCGTTGCACGGGGGTACAATGAGCAGTTCTTC.

This clone was detected only once. This chain connects TRBV3-1 (or the pseudogene TRBV3-2) to TRBJ2-1; D not certain. The CDR3 length is 11 residues. The germline V and J ends were trimmed by 3 bases and 9 bases, with 6 bases remaining between them. Germline loops: CDR1 LGHDT, CDR2 YNNKEL (reference sequence). CDR3 sequence: CASSQAREQFF. The CDR3 nucleotides read TGTGCCAGCAGCCAGGCCCGTGAGCAGTTCTTC.

The genes are TRBV7-8 and TRBJ1-2, with TRBD1 as a possible D gene (5 bases). CDR1 SGHVS and CDR2 FQNEAQ come from the germline V gene. This CDR3 spans 14 amino acids. V was cut by 5 bases and J by 7 bases, with 17 bases left in between. This chain's CDR3 is CASSASGGGGGYTF. In DNA, the CDR3 is TGTGCCAGCAGCGCCTCCGGGGGTGGAGGTGGCTACACCTTC.

The V call is TRBV25-1, the J call TRBJ1-1, with TRBD1 as a possible D gene (5 bases). Germline CDR1 and CDR2: MGHDK and SYGVNS. V gave up 6 bases and J gave up 0 bases, with 8 bases separating them. The CDR3 totals 13 residues. The CDR3 loop is CASRKTVNTEAFF. In nucleotides, the CDR3 is TGTGCCAGCAGAAAGACAGTGAACACTGAAGCTTTCTTT. The full variable domain, in which reference TRBV25-1 and TRBJ1-1 provide the parts outside the CDR3, is EADIYQTPRYLVIGTGKKITLECSQTMGHDKMYWYQQDPGMELHLIHYSYGVNSTEKGDLSSESTVSRIRTEHFPLTLESARPSHTSQYLCASRKTVNTEAFFGQGTRLTVV.

This clone has just one count. The chain couples TRBV5-1 to TRBJ2-7, with TRBD2 matching 11 bases. The CDR3 is 16 residues long. In germline, CDR1 is SGHRS, CDR2 YFSETQ. J gave up 7 bases and V 4 bases, and 13 bases lay outside the gene matches. In nucleotides, the CDR3 is TGCGCCAGCAGCCCAGGAATAGCGGGAGGGCCAGGGGAGCAGTACTTC. Its translation: CASSPGIAGGPGEQYF. Using reference TRBV5-1 and TRBJ2-7 for the parts outside the CDR3, the full variable domain is KAGVTQTPRYLIKTRGQQVTLSCSPISGHRSVSWYQQTPGQGLQFLFEYFSETQRNKGNFPGRFSGRQFSNSRSEMNVSTLELGDSALYLCASSPGIAGGPGEQYFGPGTRLTVT.

This clone is a singleton in its sample. The chain has TRBV5-6 and TRBJ2-1; 14 nucleotides agree with TRBD2. The CDR3 totals 18 residues. The V gene end was trimmed by 4 bases and the J gene end by 8 bases; junction bases not matched to a gene: 14. The V gene's germline CDR1 is SGHDT and CDR2 YYEEEE. CDR3 coding DNA: TGTGCCAGCAGCGCCACTGGACTAGCGGGGGGAGTCCGAGATGAGCAGTTCTTC. Its protein is CASSATGLAGGVRDEQFF.

The J gene is TRBJ2-5, the V gene TRBV11-2, with 8 bases fitting TRBD1. The germline V gene encodes CDR1 SGHAT and CDR2 FQNNGV. This CDR3 contains 15 residues. The ends lost 5 bases at V and 5 bases at J; junction bases unmatched: 10. The CDR3, as DNA: TGTGCCAGCAGCCGCGAGTGGACAGGGCGGGAGACCCAGTACTTC. This sequence encodes CASSREWTGRETQYF.

The V call is TRBV4-3, the J call TRBJ1-4, with TRBD1 matching over 7 bases. V shed 4 bases, J shed 5 bases, and the junction held 7 bases outside the gene matches. CDR3 length: 15 amino acids. Germline V gene lookup returns CDR1 LGHNA and CDR2 YSLEER. Here the CDR3 DNA reads TGCGCCAGCAGCCCCACACAGGGGAGGAATGAAAAACTGTTTTTT. It yields the protein CASSPTQGRNEKLFF.

The chain carries TRBV7-2 and TRBJ1-5, with D hard to call. With 4 bases removed from V and 3 bases from J, the gap between germline ends came to 10 bases. CDR1 and CDR2 from the germline V gene are SGHTA and FQGNSA. The CDR3 is made up of 14 amino acids. This CDR3 is CASSSGLSNQPQHF. The CDR3 region has the DNA TGTGCCAGCAGCTCTGGACTATCCAATCAGCCCCAGCATTTT.

The V gene is TRBV9, the J gene TRBJ2-1; D is undetermined. The germline V and J ends were trimmed by 0 bases and 5 bases, with 9 bases remaining between them. Germline V gene lookup returns CDR1 SGDLS and CDR2 YYNGEE. This CDR3 comprises 14 residues. The CDR3 nucleotides are TGTGCCAGCAGCGTAGGCCCAGGTGACAATGAGCAGTTCTTC. Encoded protein: CASSVGPGDNEQFF.

V is TRBV27 and J is TRBJ1-5; perhaps TRBD1 as D (6 bases). V was shortened by 5 bases and J by 0 bases, with 17 bases between the two germline ends. Germline values: CDR1 MNHEY, CDR2 SMNVEV (reference sequence). The CDR3 totals 17 residues. DNA of the CDR3: TGTGCCAGCAGTCCCGACCAGGACAGTTATAGCAATCAGCCCCAGCATTTT. Translating gives CASSPDQDSYSNQPQHF.

The rearrangement links TRBV24-1 to TRBJ2-3, with D hard to call. The germline gives CDR1 KGHDR, CDR2 SFDVKD. This CDR3 is 14 amino acids long. V was clipped by 4 bases and J by 0 bases, with 7 bases between them. CDR3: CATSDPSSTDTQYF. The CDR3 DNA reads as TGTGCCACCAGTGACCCCTCCAGCACAGATACGCAGTATTTT.

The V and J genes are TRBV12-3 or TRBV12-4 and TRBJ1-2, with TRBD1 matching 9 bases. J was trimmed by 10 bases and V by 6 bases; bases with no gene match: 3. CDR3 length equals 11 residues. CDR3 nucleotides: TGTGCCAGCAGGGGGACAGGGACCTACACCTTC. Translated: CASRGTGTYTF.

The chain uses TRBV5-1 and TRBJ1-2, with TRBD1 as a possible D gene (5 bases). The germline gives CDR1 SGHRS, CDR2 YFSETQ. V lost 0 bases to trimming and J lost 4 bases, with 37 bases between them. CDR3 size: 23 residues. The DNA of the CDR3 is TGCGCCAGCAGCTTGGAGTACGGGGGGTCCCGAGGGCGAGGAGAAACTATGGCCTATGGCTACACCTTC. The encoded protein is CASSLEYGGSRGRGETMAYGYTF. Full variable domain (rest looked up from reference TRBV5-1 and TRBJ1-2): KAGVTQTPRYLIKTRGQQVTLSCSPISGHRSVSWYQQTPGQGLQFLFEYFSETQRNKGNFPGRFSGRQFSNSRSEMNVSTLELGDSALYLCASSLEYGGSRGRGETMAYGYTFGSGTRLTVV.

CDR3 loop: CASSQALHVTNEKLFF. CDR3 bases: TGCGCCAGCAGCCAGGCTCTTCACGTAACTAATGAAAAACTGTTTTTT. The V call is TRBV4-1, the J call TRBJ1-4; the D is unclear. Germline loops: CDR1 MGHRA, CDR2 YSYEKL. This CDR3 has 16 amino acids. The ends were cut back, 3 bases at V and 1 base at J, with 12 bases in the middle.

The rearrangement joins TRBV14 to TRBJ2-7; TRBD2 might be the D (5 bases). V was clipped by 1 base and J by 4 bases, with 11 bases between them. The CDR3 is made up of 14 amino acids. The germline V gene encodes CDR1 SGHDN and CDR2 FVKESK. CDR3 region: CASSQGGQIYEQYF. CDR3 in DNA: TGTGCCAGCAGCCAAGGAGGGCAGATTTACGAGCAGTACTTC.